This T cell receptor (beta chain) derives from a study of cytomegalovirus exposure and HLA in healthy donors (dated by TCRdb to about 2017). About the full investigation: An earlier analysis of 587 of the donors reported 276 Gb of sequence data and 117 million unique TCR beta sequences obtained from approximately 180 million T cells. The genetic ancestry cluster associated with self-reported Caucasian donors included over 80% of the 398 genotyped donors. Class I and class II HLA loci were covered by the typing at four-digit resolution. To predict cytomegalovirus infection status, the study combined high-throughput TCR immunosequencing, statistical association of individual TCRs with disease status, and machine learning. An early release covering some 640 HLA-typed donors comprised 250 to 350 gigabases of sequencing data and around 86 million unique TCR sequences. A separate validation cohort of approximately 130 different subjects was used in addition to the 666-subject first cohort. An earlier analysis of about 620 of the donors applied high-throughput TCR beta sequencing to assess whether each TCR beta V gene segment acted as functional or pseudogenic. Every repertoire in the discovery cohort had been generated on one and the same sequencing platform. The study profiled the T cell repertoires of more than 500 subjects by immunosequencing and related them to cytomegalovirus serostatus. The study aimed to test whether signatures of past pathogen exposure could be identified by cataloging public T cell receptors. A later analysis re-examined previously published TCR beta repertoires from roughly 720 donors and added high-resolution HLA genotyping to investigate patterns of TCR occurrence. The later analysis used no new phenotypic data to find candidate immune exposures, relying instead on TCR beta sequences and their occurrence across donors. Because of strong linkage in the cohort, a handful of DR-DQ haplotypes were treated as single units for association and clustering. On average, roughly 200,000 unique TCR beta nucleotide sequences were sequenced per donor among fewer than 500 genotyped donors of the cohort, with roughly 18% of those sequences being non-productive. Genome-wide SNP genotypes for about 55% of the roughly 670 donors were used in a later genetic analysis, which treated that subset as a discovery cohort. Alongside the repertoire data, information on donor age, sex, ethnicity and CMV serostatus was compiled. Typing coverage differed by locus: A, B, C, DRB1 and DQB1 were typed in about 620-640 donors, DQA1 in 522, DPA1 in 600 to 610, and DPB1 in 400 to 480.

Trimming accounts for 0 bases at V and 4 bases at J, while the number of junction bases matched to no gene is 3. The cysteine opens and the phenylalanine closes a CDR3 of 15 amino acids. The sequence is cut down to CDR3 DNA, 45 bases in frame from base 1. As encoded in the germline V gene, CDR1 is MGHRA while CDR2 is YSYEKL. The library relied on the immunoSEQ multiplex PCR assay. A mixture of 60 forward primers for TCR Vbeta segments and 13 reverse primers for TCR Jbeta segments was used in the multiplex PCR. A multiplex PCR assay on genomic DNA amplified the CDR3 region of rearranged TCR beta genes. On the Illumina HiSeq System, the amplified TCR beta libraries were sequenced as 87-base-pair reads. In the authors' own workflow: A later analysis tallied around 82 million unique TCR beta chains across the 640 or so repertoires, and around 9.9 million of those chains were shared by two or more donors. Raw reads were error-corrected and collapsed into unique sequences with a nearest-neighbor algorithm that merged closely related sequences to remove PCR and sequencing errors. CDR3 sequences were aligned to IMGT reference sequences to assign V, D and J gene segments. For a sequence to be retained, a match of at least six nucleotides to both a V gene segment and a J gene segment was required. A rearrangement counted as productive if the CDR3 had no stop codons and remained in frame with V and J, and every other rearrangement counted as non-productive. CDR3 was defined by IMGT convention, running from the second conserved V-encoded cysteine to the conserved J-encoded phenylalanine. In an earlier analysis of approximately 590 of the donors, sequences lacking an unambiguous match to a single V gene segment were excluded. An earlier analysis of over 450 of the donors classified V segments as functional when productive rearrangements were above 56.7% and as segregating when the standard deviation between donors was above 5%. A statistical classification framework was developed to diagnose cytomegalovirus status using the catalog of TCR beta chain sequences. In a later analysis, V and J genes were assigned by comparing TCR nucleotide sequences against IMGT/GENE-DB human TR gene sequences. A later analysis assigned CDR3 sequences and most-parsimonious VDJ recombination scenarios with the TCRdist pipeline. In a later analysis, each TCR beta chain was defined by its CDR3 amino acid sequence together with its V-gene family, and reads without a unique V-gene family were excluded. A later analysis removed 550 to 700 highly shared, low-generation-probability nucleotide sequences to deal with suspected cross-contamination and a sequencing artifact. In a later analysis, a clonal expansion index was calculated for each public chain from normalized within-repertoire ranks of inferred template counts. In a later analysis, generation probabilities were computed using a VDJ recombination model fitted to out-of-frame rearrangements, and the results were checked against IGoR. A later analysis scored TCR-TCR, TCR-HLA and TCR-CMV co-occurrence with hypergeometric tests, applying a repertoire-size bias correction to TCR pairs. In a later analysis, false discovery rates were estimated by permuting HLA or CMV assignments 20 times. A later analysis grouped co-occurring TCRs with DBSCAN, adding TCRdist sequence similarity when clustering within HLA-allele-positive subsets. Co-occurrence clustering excluded repertoires with fewer than 30,000 or more than 120,000 public chains, plus five with anomalous nucleotide sharing. Entries here come from immuneACCESS through TCRdb and include only in-frame sequences with V and J called. Some clones fail to appear in such tables; in the studies checked, an unresolved V gene covers under half of the shortfall, and the cause of the remainder is unknown. That table is the source of V, J and clone size, and D and trimming were worked out from the DNA. Within this sample are around 160,000 clones, with around 85% of them counted one time only. About 2% of the sample comes from the top ten.

In total, approximately 700 healthy bone marrow donors made up the cohort. Cohort members were all nominally healthy when sampled, although unrecorded immune exposures were likely present. CMV serostatus was positive for about 300 and negative for 352 of the 666 cohort members, and was not recorded for this donor. Each donor provided a peripheral blood sample, and peripheral blood mononuclear cells were used for TCR beta sequencing. Genomic DNA extraction from the blood cell samples was performed with the Qiagen DNeasy Blood Extraction Kit. With regard to this clone: The clone's antigen remains unknown. No much larger clone is present one base from it, and per-base qualities are unavailable.

Overall study results and their limits: The authors suggested that the approach could potentially be extended to other disease states and immunological phenotypes. At a false discovery rate of 0.05, a later analysis linked roughly 17,000 TCR beta sequences to specific HLA alleles. A further reported finding was that TCR beta sequences accurately predicted the HLA-A and HLA-B alleles for most subjects in the first cohort. Correlated functional status among segregating V segments might be attributable to linkage disequilibrium, but an unknown experimental factor could not be ruled out. V-gene and J-gene trimming of TCR beta chains was associated with a missense DCLRE1C variant in a later genetic analysis, and the association was replicated in an independent cohort. Seventeen rarely observed V segments, including chromosome 9 orphons, were excluded from the earlier analysis of some 590 of the donors because counts were too low. The study gave a list of more than 150 TCR beta chains associated with cytomegalovirus. Strong co-occurrence of HLA alleles, especially DR and DQ, made assigning TCR associations to individual alleles difficult. Most CMV-associated TCR beta chains appeared to be HLA-restricted in a later analysis, and the HLA associations seemed to be driven largely by CMV exposure. Immune exposure information for the cohort was limited to CMV serostatus. In this cohort, only TCR beta chains were sequenced, and detectable features were limited by the absence of alpha or paired-chain data. Some IMGT-functional V segments, including TRBV6-2 and TRBV6-3, could not be distinguished by the 87-base-pair reads and were therefore excluded. Presence/absence analyses assumed roughly uniform sequencing depth across donors, an assumption that may not hold. Most TCR sequences were observed very rarely across donors, whereas some public TCRs were present in many individuals. Several of the top co-occurrence clusters appeared to be linked to parvovirus B19, influenza, CMV and Epstein-Barr virus, according to a later analysis. A cluster of highly shared sequence variants was judged likely to be a technical artifact of the sequencing pipeline. In a later genetic analysis, fewer N-insertions in productive TCRs were reported among donors in an Asian-associated ancestry cluster than the roughly 700-donor mean. Cytomegalovirus status was reported to be diagnosed by the classifier with high specificity and sensitivity in both the original and validation cohorts. In an earlier analysis of about 600 of the donors, most TCR beta V segments appeared in productive rearrangements about 87% or about 30% of the time, broadly matching IMGT annotations. Because some donors lacked HLA typing at each locus, the association tests relied only on the typed subset. Three of the identified cytomegalovirus-associated TCR beta chains were confirmed in vitro to be specific for cytomegalovirus antigens. In a later analysis, HLA-associated TCR beta chains showed more clonal expansion and lower generation probabilities than non-associated chains that were equally common. According to a later analysis, TCR association rates differed among HLA loci, with DRB1 alleles showing the most associated TCRs and HLA-C alleles showing the fewest.

The TCR sequence derives from a human donor in good health. The sample comprised PBMCs. The chain is made from TRBV4-1 and TRBJ1-3; 7 nucleotides in the junction match TRBD1. The sequence in DNA is TGCGCCAGCAGCCAAGATCCGGACAGGGGAAACACCATATATTTT. Its protein reads: CASSQDPDRGNTIYF.